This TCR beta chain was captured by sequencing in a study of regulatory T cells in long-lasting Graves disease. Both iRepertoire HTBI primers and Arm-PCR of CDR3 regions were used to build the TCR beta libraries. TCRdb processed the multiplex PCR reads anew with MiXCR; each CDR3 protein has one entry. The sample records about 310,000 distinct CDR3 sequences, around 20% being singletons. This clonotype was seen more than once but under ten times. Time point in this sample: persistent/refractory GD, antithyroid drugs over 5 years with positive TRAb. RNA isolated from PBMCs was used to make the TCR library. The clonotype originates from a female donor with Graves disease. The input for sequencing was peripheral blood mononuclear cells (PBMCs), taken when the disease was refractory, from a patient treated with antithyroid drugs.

The CDR3 DNA sequence: TGTGCCAGCAGCGTAGCCTTGGCTAGCGGGAGGGGCGATGAGCAGTTCTTC. Its protein is CASSVALASGRGDEQFF. The J gene is TRBJ2-1, the V gene TRBV9, with 12 bases fitting TRBD2. Germline CDR1 and CDR2: SGDLS and YYNGEE. The ends lost 0 bases at V and 8 bases at J; junction bases unmatched: 9. The CDR3 consists of 17 residues.